This TCR beta chain was sequenced in a study of human T cells and chemical hapten exposure. Looking at the study overall: Patients got weekly scalp diphenylcyclopropenone doses over the approximately 25-week study.

Trimming took 7 bases from V and 2 from J, leaving 14 bases between them. The CDR3 consists of 14 residues. CDR1 is MNHNS, CDR2 SASEGT, per germline. TCRdb passed the RACE reads through MiXCR, listing each CDR3 protein once. The sample consists of roughly 130,000 distinct CDR3 sequences, approximately 11% of them appearing once. The time point here: patch test 3, about 24 weeks after DPC sensitization. Treatment: therapeutic diphenylcyclopropenone sensitization with weekly scalp DPC. Findings and caveats of the study: Counts of expanded TCRs at PT1 were positively correlated with patch test score. With DPC sensitization, TCRs exceeding 1 in 1000 frequency showed no change. The donors suffered from alopecia, so their immune response may not match that of healthy people.

This clonotype has just a few counts. Its antigen is currently unknown. This sample comprised whole blood, obtained in connection with sensitization to the hapten diphenylcyclopropenone (DPC). The receptor's source is a woman aged 45-65 years with alopecia areata. Some clones in this sample may be carry-over from other donors' samples. V gene TRBV6-1 combines with J gene TRBJ1-2; D gene uncertain. The CDR3 is CASNRSPGNYGYTF. CDR3 bases: TGTGCCAGCAATCGGAGCCCGGGGAACTATGGCTACACCTTC.